One and the same sample provided the 22 T cell receptor beta chains below, sequenced in a study of identical twins. TCRdb redid the calling of the 5' RACE reads with MiXCR, one entry per CDR3 protein. The sample consists of about 570,000 distinct CDR3 sequences, more than 9% of them appearing once. This sample was also put to use in a study of yellow fever vaccine responses in identical twins.

The sequenced sample was PBMCs. These receptors originate from a woman aged 18-29 years in good health.

This clonotype was counted at least ten times. This chain links TRBV27 with TRBJ1-2; D not resolved. Trimming removed 3 bases from V and 4 bases from J, with 9 bases in between. The germline V gene has CDR1 MNHEY and CDR2 SMNVEV (reference sequence). The CDR3 covers 13 residues. CDR3 coding DNA: TGTGCCAGCAGTTTCACTCGGCTCTATGGCTACACCTTC. It codes for CASSFTRLYGYTF.

The V call is TRBV18, the J call TRBJ2-7; D call uncertain. The CDR3 is 13 residues long. The V end was cut by 3 bases, the J end by 2 bases, with 8 bases between. CDR1 KGHSH and CDR2 LQKENI come from the germline V gene. The CDR3 protein is CASSPSATYEQYF. Here the CDR3 DNA reads TGTGCCAGCTCACCCTCAGCTACCTACGAGCAGTACTTC. Full variable domain (missing parts from reference TRBV18 and TRBJ2-7): NAGVMQNPRHLVRRRGQEARLRCSPMKGHSHVYWYRQLPEEGLKFMVYLQKENIIDESGMPKERFSAEFPKEGPSILRIQQVVRGDSAAYFCASSPSATYEQYFGPGTRLTVT.

This clonotype occurred a few times. The V call is TRBV10-3, the J call TRBJ2-2; no clear D. V lost 7 bases, J lost 7 bases, and 16 bases lay in between. Germline V CDR1 and CDR2: ENHRY, SYGVKD. This CDR3 has 14 amino acids. The CDR3 bases are TGTGCCATCAAGCCGAATGGGTATATCGGGGAGCTGTTTTTT. This translates into CAIKPNGYIGELFF.

This clonotype was detected ten times or more. This chain joins TRBV27 and TRBJ1-1; possibly TRBD1 for D (5 bases). Germline assignment: CDR1 MNHEY and CDR2 SMNVEV (reference sequence). With 1 base removed from V and 0 bases from J, the gap between germline ends came to 6 bases. The CDR3 spans 14 residues. CDR3 coding DNA: TGTGCCAGCAGTTTATGGGGGATGAACACTGAAGCTTTCTTT. Its translation is CASSLWGMNTEAFF.

About this clonotype: A read error may be the cause here, since a much bigger clone is one base away. This sequence joins TRBV7-7 and TRBJ2-2, with 10 bases lining up with TRBD2. Germline V gene lookup returns CDR1 SSHAT and CDR2 FNYEAQ (reference sequence). The CDR3 has 20 amino acids. CDR3 region: CASSLGGHHGLAANTGELVF. The DNA for the CDR3 is TGTGCTAGCAGCTTAGGGGGACATCACGGACTAGCGGCGAACACCGGGGAGCTGGTTTTT.

The chain links TRBV4-1 to TRBJ2-2; D remains unclear. Germline assignment: CDR1 MGHRA and CDR2 YSYEKL. CDR3 length: 12 amino acids. Between the trimmed V and J ends, which lost 3 bases and 7 bases, there was a span of 6 bases. Here the CDR3 reads CASSQFNGELFF. In DNA form, the CDR3 reads TGCGCCAGCAGCCAGTTTAACGGGGAGCTGTTTTTT.

There are a few counts of this clonotype. The rearrangement uses TRBV20-1 and TRBJ2-4; D is tentatively TRBD1 or TRBD2 (5 bases each). Looked up from germline, CDR1 is DFQATT and CDR2 is SNEGSKA (reference sequence). The V gene lost 6 bases and the J gene lost 7 bases, with 16 bases spanning the gap. The CDR3 runs to 13 residues. This chain's CDR3 is CSARIPGTNIQYF. The DNA of the CDR3 is TGCAGTGCCCGCATCCCGGGGACGAACATTCAGTACTTC.

This clonotype showed up just a few times. The DNA of the CDR3 is TGCAGTGCCTTACGCCGGACTATCAATGAGCAGTTCTTC. Amino acid sequence: CSALRRTINEQFF. The rearrangement links TRBV20-1 to TRBJ2-1; a possible D gene is TRBD2 (6 bases). Trimming pared 6 bases from V and 6 bases from J, leaving 15 bases between. The CDR3 covers 13 residues. Per germline, CDR1 DFQATT and CDR2 SNEGSKA (reference sequence).

This clonotype turned up a few times. The rearrangement joins TRBV20-1 to TRBJ2-7; 7 bases line up with TRBD2. CDR3 length: 15 residues. The junction had 10 bases not matched to a gene; V was cut back by 5 bases and J by 0 bases. Germline values: CDR1 DFQATT, CDR2 SNEGSKA (reference sequence). CDR3 amino acids: CSALPGRGNSYEQYF. CDR3 DNA: TGCAGTGCTCTCCCTGGGCGGGGGAACTCCTACGAGCAGTACTTC.

This clonotype was found a few times. This chain joins TRBV29-1 and TRBJ2-7, with D perhaps TRBD1 or TRBD2 (6 bases each). The germline V gene encodes CDR1 SQVTM and CDR2 ANQGSEA. This CDR3 has 12 residues. Trimming removed 0 bases at V and 6 bases at J, with 9 bases between. CDR3 DNA sequence: TGCAGCGTTGAAGATACGGGGGCCGAGCAGTACTTC. Protein product: CSVEDTGAEQYF.

This clonotype was seen a handful of times. The chain couples TRBV28 to TRBJ2-7; the D gene is possibly TRBD1 (7 bases). CDR1 MDHEN and CDR2 SYDVKM come from the germline V gene. Trimming took 7 bases from V and 6 from J, leaving 19 bases between them. The CDR3 length is 14 residues. CDR3 sequence reads: CASTPGGRGVEQYF. The CDR3 coding sequence is TGTGCCAGCACTCCCGGCGGCAGGGGGGTCGAGCAGTACTTC.

Only a few counts were recorded for this clonotype. The V call is TRBV7-9, the J call TRBJ2-5; possibly TRBD2 for D (5 bases). Germline V CDR1 and CDR2: SEHNR, FQNEAQ (reference sequence). CDR3 size: 13 residues. V gave up 2 bases and J gave up 7 bases, with 11 bases separating them. The DNA of the CDR3 is TGTGCCAGCAGCTTAACGGGTGGAGGGACCCAGTACTTC. Translation gives CASSLTGGGTQYF.

V usage is TRBV19 and J usage is TRBJ2-1, with 15 bases identical to TRBD2. In germline, CDR1 is LNHDA, CDR2 SQIVND (reference sequence). The CDR3 extends over 16 amino acids. J lost 9 bases, V lost 7 bases, and 10 bases had no gene match. The CDR3 DNA reads TGTGCCAGTAAAGGGACTAGCGGGAGGACTTTGGGTGAGCAGTTCTTC. Protein: CASKGTSGRTLGEQFF.

In this sample, this clonotype turned up many times. The chain employs TRBV29-1 and TRBJ2-3; 9 bases are shared with TRBD2. Germline CDR1 SQVTM, CDR2 ANQGSEA. J gave up 3 bases and V 4 bases, and 5 bases lay outside the gene matches. This CDR3 has 14 amino acids. In nucleotides, the CDR3 is TGCAGCGTTGGGGCTAGCGGGAAAACAGATACGCAGTATTTT. It is translated as CSVGASGKTDTQYF.

This rearrangement joins TRBV21-1 to TRBJ2-3. TRBV21-1 is an annotated pseudogene. The CDR3 totals 14 residues. CDR3 residues: CASSSLASTDTQYF. CDR3 coding DNA: TGTGCCAGCAGCTCCTTAGCAAGCACAGATACGCAGTATTTT.

This clonotype was recorded at least ten times. This rearrangement joins TRBV12-3 or TRBV12-4 to TRBJ1-1, with a tentative D call TRBD1 (5 bases). V was pared by 5 bases and J by 4 bases, with 11 bases between. CDR3 length: 13 residues. In nucleotides, the CDR3 is TGTGCCAGCAGTCCCCCTAGGGGCACTGAAGCTTTCTTT. This translates into CASSPPRGTEAFF.

The table lists this clonotype with many counts. J is TRBJ2-1 and V is TRBV11-2, with a tentative D call TRBD2 (6 bases). CDR1 and CDR2 (germline): SGHAT, FQNNGV. V lost 5 bases, J lost 2 bases, and 13 bases lay in between. This CDR3 region has 15 residues. The CDR3 loop reads CASSPQAGTYNEQFF. The CDR3, as DNA: TGTGCCAGCAGCCCTCAGGCGGGAACCTACAATGAGCAGTTCTTC.

This clonotype has only a few counts. The junction does not match germline at one end; this may be a read error. This rearrangement joins TRBV7-7 to TRBJ2-3, with D unresolved. CDR3 length: 14 residues. CDR1 SSHAT and CDR2 FNYEAQ come from the germline V gene (reference sequence). CDR3 in amino acids: CASSLRLYTDTQYF. CDR3 bases: TGTGCTAGCAGCCTAAGACTGTACACAGATACGCAGTATTTT.

The J gene is TRBJ2-7, the V gene TRBV5-1; 8 bases map to TRBD1. Per germline, CDR1 SGHRS and CDR2 YFSETQ. CDR3 size: 15 residues. After removal of 0 bases from V and 3 bases from J, the junction contained 5 bases not matched to a gene. As DNA, the CDR3 is TGCGCCAGCAGCTTGGGGGGACAGGCAATCTACGAGCAGTACTTC. Amino acids: CASSLGGQAIYEQYF.

Written as DNA, the CDR3 is TGCAGTGCTAGAGAGGACAATAGCAATCAGCCCCAGCATTTT. Protein sequence: CSAREDNSNQPQHF. J is TRBJ1-5 and V is TRBV20-1; a possible D gene is TRBD1 (5 bases). This CDR3 spans 14 amino acids. Germline V gene sequence: CDR1 DFQATT, CDR2 SNEGSKA (reference sequence). V was clipped by 0 bases and J by 0 bases, with 6 bases between them.

This clonotype was seen a handful of times. The rearrangement joins TRBV12-3 or TRBV12-4 to TRBJ1-5; 7 bases are a match to TRBD1. Losses at the gene ends were 6 bases for V and 6 bases for J; bases not matched to a gene: 8. The CDR3 has 14 amino acids. The CDR3 sequence is CASSKQGSGQPQHF. As DNA, the CDR3 is TGTGCCAGCAGCAAACAGGGGTCCGGTCAGCCCCAGCATTTT.

This clonotype has just a few counts. The chain links TRBV12-3 or TRBV12-4 to TRBJ1-1; no definite D call. There are 14 residues in the CDR3. V lost 4 bases, J lost 1 base, and 10 bases lay in between. The CDR3 here is CASSYGMENTEAFF. In nucleotides, the CDR3 is TGTGCCAGCAGTTACGGGATGGAGAACACTGAAGCTTTCTTT.